Listed below are T cell receptor beta chains from one sample, sequenced in a study of OX40 agonist ivuxolimab in advanced cancers. Sequenced by immunoSEQ multiplex PCR; TCRdb stores in-frame clones only, minus some. Among fewer than 70,000 clones, roughly nine tenths were seen once, and the ten largest hold more than 0.55%. The sample here was CD4+ or CD8+ T cells sorted from blood, taken in a trial of the OX40 agonist ivuxolimab. These TCRs come from an adult with an advanced solid tumor such as melanoma, head and neck, liver or kidney cancer. CDR3s include the opening cysteine and the closing phenylalanine or tryptophan. Each record gives: V gene, clone size, D gene, J gene, CDR3 DNA, CDR3 protein. D genes are given only for firm matches. Some rows mark clone size as missing; the rest say once, few, many or name a class of expanded clone.

v_gene: TRBV25-1; abundance: .; d_gene: .; j_gene: TRBJ2-3; CDR3nt: TGTGCCAGCAGTGAGGTACCGTTCGCTGATACGCAGTATTTT; CDR3aa: CASSEVPFADTQYF
v_gene: TRBV7-2; abundance: .; d_gene: .; j_gene: TRBJ2-1; CDR3nt: TGTGCCAGCAGCTTAGCGGGGGTCAGGGGAAATGAGCAGTTCTTC; CDR3aa: CASSLAGVRGNEQFF
v_gene: TRBV14; abundance: .; d_gene: .; j_gene: TRBJ2-1; CDR3nt: TGTGCCAGCAGCCCTAAAGCCGGGAAGAATGAGCAGTTCTTC; CDR3aa: CASSPKAGKNEQFF
v_gene: TRBV21-1; abundance: .; d_gene: .; j_gene: TRBJ2-3; CDR3nt: TGTGCCAGCAGCAATCGCCTAGCGGGAGTATATACGCAGTATTTT; CDR3aa: CASSNRLAGVYTQYF
v_gene: TRBV11-2; abundance: .; d_gene: TRBD2; j_gene: TRBJ2-1; CDR3nt: TGTGCCAGCAGCTCTCAACGGGGACTAGCCCACAATGAGCAGTTCTTC; CDR3aa: CASSSQRGLAHNEQFF
v_gene: TRBV6-5; abundance: .; d_gene: .; j_gene: TRBJ2-7; CDR3nt: TGTGCCAGCAGCCGACAGTTTAGCTCCTACGAGCAGTACTTC; CDR3aa: CASSRQFSSYEQYF
v_gene: TRBV7-8; abundance: .; d_gene: .; j_gene: TRBJ1-1; CDR3nt: TGTGCCAGCAGCTTAAGTGGGCGGACTGAAGCTTTCTTT; CDR3aa: CASSLSGRTEAFF
v_gene: TRBV6-5; abundance: .; d_gene: .; j_gene: TRBJ1-4; CDR3nt: TGTGCCAGCAGTTACGAGGGGCGGACTAATGAAAAACTGTTTTTT; CDR3aa: CASSYEGRTNEKLFF
v_gene: TRBV6-1; abundance: once; d_gene: .; j_gene: TRBJ1-3; CDR3nt: TGTGCCAGCAGAGCGGACACCTCTGGAAACACCATATATTTT; CDR3aa: CASRADTSGNTIYF
v_gene: TRBV10-3; abundance: .; d_gene: .; j_gene: TRBJ2-1; CDR3nt: TGTGCCATCGCTGGGTTCAGTTCCTACAATGAGCAGTTCTTC; CDR3aa: CAIAGFSSYNEQFF
v_gene: TRBV9; abundance: .; d_gene: .; j_gene: TRBJ2-7; CDR3nt: TGTGCCAGCAGCGTAGCGGAAGGCTACGAGCAGTACTTC; CDR3aa: CASSVAEGYEQYF
v_gene: TRBV2; abundance: .; d_gene: .; j_gene: TRBJ2-7; CDR3nt: TGTGCCAGCAAGGGTACACAGGTTACCTACGAGCAGTACTTC; CDR3aa: CASKGTQVTYEQYF
v_gene: TRBV21-1; abundance: .; d_gene: .; j_gene: TRBJ1-3; CDR3nt: TGTGCCAGCAGCGAAGTACCCCATCGGCAGGGAACAGGAAACACCATATATTTT; CDR3aa: CASSEVPHRQGTGNTIYF
v_gene: TRBV29-1; abundance: .; d_gene: .; j_gene: TRBJ1-4; CDR3nt: TGCAGCGTTGAAGAGGTGGGGGCACCAGATGAAAAACTGTTTTTT; CDR3aa: CSVEEVGAPDEKLFF
v_gene: TRBV5-1; abundance: .; d_gene: TRBD1; j_gene: TRBJ2-7; CDR3nt: TGCGCCAGCAGCTTGAGGACAGGGGGCAACGAGCAGTACTTC; CDR3aa: CASSLRTGGNEQYF
v_gene: TRBV7-5; abundance: .; d_gene: .; j_gene: TRBJ2-1; CDR3nt: TGTGCCAGAAGGGAGCGTACCAGCGAATCCTACAATGAGCAGTTCTTC; CDR3aa: CARRERTSESYNEQFF
v_gene: TRBV29-1; abundance: .; d_gene: .; j_gene: TRBJ1-2; CDR3nt: TGCAGCGCCACAGGGTCGTATGGCTACACCTTC; CDR3aa: CSATGSYGYTF
v_gene: TRBV10-3; abundance: .; d_gene: .; j_gene: TRBJ2-7; CDR3nt: TGTGCCATCAGTGGCGAGGGCTACGAGCAGTACTTC; CDR3aa: CAISGEGYEQYF
v_gene: TRBV5-1; abundance: .; d_gene: TRBD2; j_gene: TRBJ2-2; CDR3nt: TGCGCCAGCAGCTCCGCCCTAGCGGGTGTCGGGGCCGGGGAGCTGTTTTTT; CDR3aa: CASSSALAGVGAGELFF
v_gene: TRBV29-1; abundance: .; d_gene: .; j_gene: TRBJ1-2; CDR3nt: TGCAGCGTTGAAGAAGATAGGATCTATGGCTACACCTTC; CDR3aa: CSVEEDRIYGYTF
v_gene: TRBV29-1; abundance: .; d_gene: TRBD2; j_gene: TRBJ2-7; CDR3nt: TGCAGCGTTGAACTGGGACTAGCCGGCTACGAGCAGTACTTC; CDR3aa: CSVELGLAGYEQYF
v_gene: TRBV7-2; abundance: .; d_gene: .; j_gene: TRBJ2-1; CDR3nt: TGTGCCAGCAGCCCCGCGCGTTACAATGAGCAGTTCTTC; CDR3aa: CASSPARYNEQFF
v_gene: TRBV5-1; abundance: .; d_gene: .; j_gene: TRBJ2-3; CDR3nt: TGCGCCAGCAGCTTCTCTAGTTTTGGGACAGATACGCAGTATTTT; CDR3aa: CASSFSSFGTDTQYF
v_gene: TRBV27; abundance: .; d_gene: .; j_gene: TRBJ1-4; CDR3nt: TGTGCCAGCAGTTTCCCCGGGGAGGACGATGAAAAACTGTTTTTT; CDR3aa: CASSFPGEDDEKLFF
v_gene: TRBV7-8; abundance: .; d_gene: .; j_gene: TRBJ1-3; CDR3nt: TGTGCCAGCAGCCCCCTACAGGGCTCTGGAAACACCATATATTTT; CDR3aa: CASSPLQGSGNTIYF
v_gene: TRBV29-1; abundance: .; d_gene: TRBD2; j_gene: TRBJ2-1; CDR3nt: TGCAGCGCCCCTGTGGCGGGAGCGAGAGAGCAGTTCTTC; CDR3aa: CSAPVAGAREQFF
v_gene: TRBV2; abundance: .; d_gene: .; j_gene: TRBJ2-5; CDR3nt: TGTGCCAGCAGTGAAGAGGCGGCGGGAACAGGGCAAGAGACCCAGTACTTC; CDR3aa: CASSEEAAGTGQETQYF
v_gene: TRBV5-1; abundance: .; d_gene: .; j_gene: TRBJ2-5; CDR3nt: TGCGCCAGCAGCAGAGGCGGGGCGGGCCAAGAGACCCAGTACTTC; CDR3aa: CASSRGGAGQETQYF
v_gene: TRBV10-3; abundance: .; d_gene: .; j_gene: TRBJ1-4; CDR3nt: TGTGCCATCAGGAGCAGTGCAACTAATGAAAAACTGTTTTTT; CDR3aa: CAIRSSATNEKLFF
v_gene: TRBV9; abundance: .; d_gene: TRBD2; j_gene: TRBJ2-1; CDR3nt: TGTGCCAGCAGCGTGCTAGCGGGAGGTTACAATGAGCAGTTCTTC; CDR3aa: CASSVLAGGYNEQFF
v_gene: TRBV5-4; abundance: .; d_gene: .; j_gene: TRBJ1-2; CDR3nt: TGTGCCAGCAGCTTGGACAGGACGGATGGCTACACCTTC; CDR3aa: CASSLDRTDGYTF
v_gene: TRBV2; abundance: .; d_gene: .; j_gene: TRBJ1-1; CDR3nt: TGTGCCAACAAACTACAGGGAAAGGCGAACACTGAAGCTTTCTTT; CDR3aa: CANKLQGKANTEAFF
v_gene: TRBV4-2; abundance: .; d_gene: .; j_gene: TRBJ2-7; CDR3nt: TGTGCCAGCAGCCAGCAACCGACCAGGGCCTACGAGCAGTACTTC; CDR3aa: CASSQQPTRAYEQYF
v_gene: TRBV7-2; abundance: .; d_gene: TRBD2; j_gene: TRBJ2-1; CDR3nt: TGTGCCAGCAGCTCGGGACTAGCGGGGGGGAATGAGCAGTTCTTC; CDR3aa: CASSSGLAGGNEQFF
v_gene: TRBV5-1; abundance: .; d_gene: TRBD1; j_gene: TRBJ2-1; CDR3nt: TGCGCCAGCAGCCCCCTTCCTGTTAGCCAGGGGGTAACCAATGAGCAGTTCTTC; CDR3aa: CASSPLPVSQGVTNEQFF
v_gene: TRBV11-2; abundance: .; d_gene: .; j_gene: TRBJ2-7; CDR3nt: TGTGCCAGCAGGCTAGACGGAATCCCTCGCTACGAGCAGTACTTC; CDR3aa: CASRLDGIPRYEQYF
v_gene: TRBV4-1; abundance: .; d_gene: .; j_gene: TRBJ2-4; CDR3nt: TGCGCCAGCAGCCAAGACCCGGGGATCAAAAACATTCAGTACTTC; CDR3aa: CASSQDPGIKNIQYF
v_gene: TRBV6-4; abundance: .; d_gene: .; j_gene: TRBJ1-2; CDR3nt: TGTGCCAGCAGTGACCCAGGGTGGAATGGCTACACCTTC; CDR3aa: CASSDPGWNGYTF
v_gene: TRBV2; abundance: .; d_gene: .; j_gene: TRBJ2-7; CDR3nt: TGTGCCAGCAGTGTCATACCGCCTCCCTACGAGCAGTACTTC; CDR3aa: CASSVIPPPYEQYF